What follows are 16 T cell receptor beta chains derived from one specimen sequenced in a study of T cell responses to AZD1222 COVID-19 vaccine. Some clones are missing from TCRdb's copy, which holds only in-frame ones; the method was immunoSEQ multiplex PCR. The sample consists of 100,000 to 150,000 clones, around 83% of them appearing once. Sequencing was performed on peripheral blood, taken 28 days after the second AZD1222 dose. These receptors were taken from an adult who received the AZD1222 COVID-19 vaccine.

V gene TRBV14 combines with J gene TRBJ2-1; no firm D call. CDR3 size: 14 residues. The ends were cut back, 7 bases at V and 9 bases at J, with 19 bases in the middle. In germline, CDR1 is SGHDN, CDR2 FVKESK. The CDR3 DNA sequence: TGTGCCAGCAATTTTGGCGGTCAATCTCGTGAGCAGTTCTTC. Translating gives CASNFGGQSREQFF.

The chain links TRBV18 to TRBJ2-2; TRBD2 agrees at 9 bases. Germline loops: CDR1 KGHSH, CDR2 LQKENI. There are 17 residues in the CDR3. V lost 6 bases, J lost 2 bases, and 10 bases stayed unmatched. The CDR3 here is CASSPQERGVNTGELFF. In nucleotides, the CDR3 is TGTGCCAGCTCCCCCCAGGAGCGGGGGGTTAACACCGGGGAGCTGTTTTTT.

This clone was picked up one time. The chain carries TRBV11-2 and TRBJ1-2; D is unresolved. This CDR3 is built from 13 residues. Trimming stripped 5 bases from V and 4 bases from J, with 11 bases between. The germline CDR1 and CDR2 sequences are SGHAT and FQNNGV. The CDR3 DNA reads as TGTGCCAGCAGCGCCTCCCAATTCTATGGCTACACCTTC. Protein sequence: CASSASQFYGYTF.

The genes are TRBV10-3 and TRBJ1-2; TRBD1 is a possible D gene (6 bases). CDR1 and CDR2 from the germline V gene are ENHRY and SYGVKD. Trimming pared 3 bases from V and 2 bases from J, leaving 13 bases between. This CDR3 region has 15 residues. DNA of the CDR3: TGTGCCATCAGTGATGGCGGCAGGGGAAACTATGGCTACACCTTC. This codes for CAISDGGRGNYGYTF.

The chain has TRBV28 and TRBJ2-7; the match to TRBD1 covers 10 bases. The junction had 12 bases not matched to a gene; V was cut back by 6 bases and J by 7 bases. Germline lookup yields CDR1 MDHEN and CDR2 SYDVKM. There are 15 residues in the CDR3. CDR3 DNA: TGTGCCAGCAGCCCTGCCGGGACAGGGGAGGGGGAGCAGTACTTC. Amino acid sequence: CASSPAGTGEGEQYF.

The genes are TRBV28 and TRBJ1-5; 7 nucleotides agree with TRBD1. The CDR3 is 14 amino acids. The V gene's germline CDR1 is MDHEN and CDR2 SYDVKM. V shed 4 bases and J 5 bases; nucleotides not matched to a gene: 5. CDR3 protein: CASSSGQGDQPQHF. The CDR3 DNA is TGTGCCAGCAGTTCCGGGCAGGGGGATCAGCCCCAGCATTTT.

The rearrangement joins TRBV5-1 to TRBJ2-7, with 12 bases matching TRBD2. The V gene's germline CDR1 is SGHRS and CDR2 YFSETQ. The CDR3 has 16 amino acids. Trimming removed 4 bases from V and 3 bases from J; junction bases left unmatched: 8. CDR3 in DNA: TGCGCCAGCAGCCAATCCACTAGCGGGGGGAACTACGAGCAGTACTTC. Its translation is CASSQSTSGGNYEQYF.

The V call is TRBV5-6, the J call TRBJ1-3; D unresolved. The CDR3 sequence is 15 residues long. With 0 bases removed from V and 3 bases from J, the gap between germline ends came to 10 bases. Per germline, CDR1 SGHDT and CDR2 YYEEEE. The CDR3 protein is CASSLDRVGGNTIYF. CDR3 coding DNA: TGTGCCAGCAGCTTGGATAGGGTTGGTGGAAACACCATATATTTT.

The chain has TRBV12-3 or TRBV12-4 and TRBJ1-2, with TRBD1 matching over 8 bases. This CDR3 contains 13 residues. The V gene end was trimmed by 9 bases and the J gene end by 4 bases; junction bases not matched to a gene: 7. CDR3 DNA: TGTGCCAGTTCTCCAGGGGGCCCCTATGGCTACACCTTC. This gives the protein CASSPGGPYGYTF.

The J gene is TRBJ2-1, the V gene TRBV28; D is possibly TRBD2 (6 bases). The CDR3 contains 15 residues. The germline gives CDR1 MDHEN, CDR2 SYDVKM. V was pared by 4 bases and J by 4 bases, with 14 bases between. CDR3 nucleotide sequence: TGTGCCAGCAGTTCCCACGGACTAAATTACAATGAGCAGTTCTTC. Translated, it gives CASSSHGLNYNEQFF.

This chain links TRBV10-3 with TRBJ2-7; 8 bases line up with TRBD2. Per the germline V gene, CDR1 is ENHRY and CDR2 is SYGVKD. The CDR3 totals 11 residues. J gave up 10 bases and V 6 bases, and 5 bases lay outside the gene matches. The DNA of the CDR3 is TGTGCCATCAGCGGAGCGGGGGCCCAGTACTTC. Protein: CAISGAGAQYF.

This chain uses TRBV5-4 with TRBJ1-3; 7 positions match TRBD1. The CDR3 totals 15 residues. With V trimmed by 4 bases and J by 2 bases, 6 bases remained unmatched. Germline lookup yields CDR1 SGHNT and CDR2 YYREEE (reference sequence). The CDR3 protein is CASSPKQGTGNTIYF. The CDR3 DNA reads TGTGCCAGCAGCCCTAAACAGGGGACTGGAAACACCATATATTTT.

This clone was detected only a few times. The rearrangement links TRBV5-1 to TRBJ1-6, with TRBD1 matching 9 bases. Germline loops: CDR1 SGHRS, CDR2 YFSETQ. The CDR3 contains 15 residues. The junction had 8 bases not matched to a gene; V was cut back by 5 bases and J by 8 bases. The DNA for the CDR3 is TGCGCCAGCAGGGACAGGGGTGGAATGGATTCACCCCTCCACTTT. This encodes CASRDRGGMDSPLHF.

This clone was seen only once. This rearrangement joins TRBV10-3 to TRBJ1-3, with D uncertain. V was clipped by 0 bases and J by 3 bases, with 12 bases between them. The CDR3 runs to 16 residues. Per germline, CDR1 ENHRY and CDR2 SYGVKD. The CDR3 coding sequence is TGTGCCATCAGTGAGTCCTCTGACGGGGTTGGAAACACCATATATTTT. This translates into CAISESSDGVGNTIYF.

The chain carries TRBV5-8 and TRBJ2-3; D is uncertain. Germline V CDR1 and CDR2: SGHTS, YDEGEE. V was pared by 0 bases and J by 8 bases, with 10 bases between. This CDR3 has 13 residues. The CDR3 here is CASSLAPQGTQYF. CDR3 bases: TGTGCCAGCAGCTTGGCCCCGCAAGGTACGCAGTATTTT.

This clone was observed a single time. A junction end diverges from the germline sequence, so it may reflect a read error. The V call is TRBV18, the J call TRBJ1-2; D gene ambiguous. Germline values: CDR1 KGHSH, CDR2 LQKENI. The CDR3 covers 14 residues. CDR3 sequence: CASSAPSGIYGYTF. In nucleotides, the CDR3 is TGTGCCAGCTCAGCACCTTCGGGGATCTATGGCTACACCTTC. The whole variable domain, filled in from reference TRBV18 and TRBJ1-2, reads NAGVMQNPRHLVRRRGQEARLRCSPMKGHSHVYWYRQLPEEGLKFMVYLQKENIIDESGMPKERFSAEFPKEGPSILRIQQVVRGDSAAYFCASSAPSGIYGYTFGSGTRLTVV.